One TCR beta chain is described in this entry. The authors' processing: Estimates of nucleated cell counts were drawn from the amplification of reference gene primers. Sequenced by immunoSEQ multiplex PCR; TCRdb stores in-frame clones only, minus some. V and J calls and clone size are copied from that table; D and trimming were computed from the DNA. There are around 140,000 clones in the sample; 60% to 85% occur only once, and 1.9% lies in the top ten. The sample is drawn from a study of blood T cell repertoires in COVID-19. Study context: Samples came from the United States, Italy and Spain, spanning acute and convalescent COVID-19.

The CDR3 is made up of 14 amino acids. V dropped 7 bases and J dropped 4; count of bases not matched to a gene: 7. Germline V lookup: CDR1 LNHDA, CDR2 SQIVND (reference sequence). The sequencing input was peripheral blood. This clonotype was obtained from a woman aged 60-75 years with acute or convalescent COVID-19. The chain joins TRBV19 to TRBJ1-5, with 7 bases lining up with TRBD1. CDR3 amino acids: CASNPRQGNQPQHF. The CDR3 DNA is TGTGCCAGTAACCCTCGACAGGGTAATCAGCCCCAGCATTTT.